Below are 23 T cell receptor beta chains sequenced from a single sample in a study of T cell responses to AZD1222 COVID-19 vaccine. Sequencing was performed with immunoSEQ multiplex PCR; in TCRdb, only in-frame clones are kept and a portion is missing. The sample lists 130,000 or so clones; around 90% were seen once. The sample consisted of peripheral blood, taken on day 0 of AZD1222 vaccination. Receptor source: an adult in good health.

This chain uses TRBV5-1 with TRBJ1-4, with D unclear. Germline-derived CDR1 and CDR2 are SGHRS and YFSETQ. This CDR3 contains 13 residues. Trimming left V 4 bases short and J 4 bases short, with 8 bases between. CDR3 nucleotides: TGCGCCAGCAGCCCGGAATATAATGAAAAACTGTTTTTT. This gives the protein CASSPEYNEKLFF.

The CDR3 loop reads CASSVKGGPGNTIYF. CDR3 nucleotides: TGTGCCAGCAGCGTAAAGGGGGGACCTGGAAACACCATATATTTT. This chain joins TRBV9 and TRBJ1-3; possibly TRBD1 for D (6 bases). Per germline, CDR1 SGDLS and CDR2 YYNGEE. V lost 1 base, J lost 2 bases, and 10 bases lay in between. The CDR3 has 15 amino acids.

V usage is TRBV7-9 and J usage is TRBJ1-4; D might be TRBD1 (5 bases). Germline CDR1 SEHNR, CDR2 FQNEAQ (reference sequence). V lost 3 bases and J 7 bases, leaving 12 bases between the germline ends. The CDR3 sequence is 14 residues long. The CDR3 nucleotides are TGTGCCAGCAGCTTGAAGGGTGGGGCTGAAAAACTGTTTTTT. The encoded protein is CASSLKGGAEKLFF.

The rearrangement links TRBV30 to TRBJ1-2; D not certain. The CDR3 spans 13 residues. Per the germline V gene, CDR1 is GTSNPN and CDR2 is SVGIG (reference sequence). The V gene lost 2 bases and the J gene lost 5 bases, with 12 bases spanning the gap. The CDR3 sequence is CAWSNGRLYGYTF. In DNA form, the CDR3 reads TGTGCCTGGAGTAATGGGAGATTGTATGGCTACACCTTC. The variable domain in full, with the rest retrieved from reference TRBV30 and TRBJ1-2, is SQTIHQWPATLVQPVGSPLSLECTVEGTSNPNLYWYRQAAGRGLQLLFYSVGIGQISSEVPQNLSASRPQDRQFILSSKKLLLSDSGFYLCAWSNGRLYGYTFGSGTRLTVV.

The chain employs TRBV9 and TRBJ2-2; no reliable D call. The germline V gene encodes CDR1 SGDLS and CDR2 YYNGEE. V lost 4 bases to trimming and J lost 0 bases, with 10 bases between them. This CDR3 is 15 amino acids long. This chain's CDR3 is CASSPMITNTGELFF. CDR3 sequence (DNA): TGTGCCAGCAGCCCCATGATCACGAACACCGGGGAGCTGTTTTTT.

This chain joins TRBV7-2 and TRBJ1-5; D is unresolved. This CDR3 region has 13 residues. Trimming cost V 5 bases and J 1 base, with 6 bases left between them. Germline CDR1 is SGHTA and CDR2 is FQGNSA. The CDR3 sequence is CASSSISNQPQHF. DNA for the CDR3: TGTGCCAGCAGCAGTATAAGCAATCAGCCCCAGCATTTT.

The rearrangement uses TRBV14 and TRBJ2-7, with D tentatively TRBD2 (5 bases). Germline CDR1 SGHDN, CDR2 FVKESK. The CDR3 totals 14 residues. V shed 4 bases and J shed 4 bases, with 14 bases lying between them. The CDR3 nucleotides are TGTGCCAGCAGCCTTGAGGGCAGGCCATACGAGCAGTACTTC. Its protein is CASSLEGRPYEQYF.

As DNA, the CDR3 is TGTGCCAGCAGTTATTCGGGGACTAGGGTGGCAGATACGCAGTATTTT. It specifies CASSYSGTRVADTQYF. The chain uses TRBV6-6 and TRBJ2-3; 8 positions agree with TRBD2. This CDR3 is built from 16 residues. V lost 3 bases to trimming and J lost 4 bases; unmatched junction nucleotides: 9. CDR1 MNHNY and CDR2 SVGAGI come from the germline V gene (reference sequence).

The V gene is TRBV7-9, the J gene TRBJ1-2; 7 nucleotides align to TRBD1. The CDR3 length is 16 residues. The V and J ends lost 3 bases and 2 bases, in that order; junction bases with no gene match: 9. Germline values: CDR1 SEHNR, CDR2 FQNEAQ (reference sequence). The CDR3 bases are TGTGCCAGCAGCTTGCTAACCGACAGGGCCAACTATGGCTACACCTTC. Amino acid sequence: CASSLLTDRANYGYTF.

This chain links TRBV13 with TRBJ2-7; D is perhaps TRBD2 (5 bases). This CDR3 comprises 15 residues. With 2 bases removed from V and 4 bases from J, the gap between germline ends came to 15 bases. Germline V gives CDR1 PRHDT, CDR2 FYEKMQ (reference sequence). The CDR3 protein is CASSLKTPSGYEQYF. The DNA for the CDR3 is TGTGCCAGCAGCTTAAAGACCCCCTCGGGATACGAGCAGTACTTC.

The chain couples TRBV7-2 to TRBJ1-2; D possibly corresponds to TRBD1 (5 bases). Between the trimmed V and J ends, which lost 5 bases and 4 bases, there was a span of 17 bases. This CDR3 comprises 15 residues. Looked up from germline, CDR1 is SGHTA and CDR2 is FQGNSA. The CDR3 DNA follows: TGTGCCAGCAGCGCATTCAAGGGACTAGGCTATGGCTACACCTTC. Translated: CASSAFKGLGYGYTF.

The chain couples TRBV2 to TRBJ2-1, with D unclear. This CDR3 has 17 amino acids. Deletions cut 0 bases from V and 0 bases from J, with 12 bases between. CDR1 and CDR2 from the germline V gene are SNHLY and FYNNEI. The CDR3 region is CASSEAAASSSYNEQFF. CDR3 DNA sequence: TGTGCCAGCAGTGAAGCGGCGGCCTCCAGCTCCTACAATGAGCAGTTCTTC. Full variable domain (rest looked up from reference TRBV2 and TRBJ2-1): EPEVTQTPSHQVTQMGQEVILRCVPISNHLYFYWYRQILGQKVEFLVSFYNNEISEKSEIFDDQFSVERPDGSNFTLKIRSTKLEDSAMYFCASSEAAASSSYNEQFFGPGTRLTVL.

The CDR3 spells CASSRGRETQYF. The CDR3 coding sequence is TGTGCCAGCAGCAGGGGGCGAGAGACCCAGTACTTC. The chain joins TRBV5-4 to TRBJ2-5; 7 bases are shared with TRBD1. V lost 4 bases and J lost 4; bases outside the gene matches: 1. The CDR3 has 12 amino acids. Germline V lookup: CDR1 SGHNT, CDR2 YYREEE (reference sequence).

This sequence joins TRBV7-9 and TRBJ2-1; D gene unclear. The V and J ends lost 5 bases and 7 bases respectively, with 9 bases between them. Germline CDR1 reads SEHNR; CDR2 reads FQNEAQ (reference sequence). This CDR3 spans 12 amino acids. CDR3 sequence (DNA): TGTGCCAGCAGCAGAGAGAGGAATGAGCAGTTCTTC. Its translation is CASSRERNEQFF.

The rearrangement links TRBV4-1 to TRBJ2-5, with D tentatively TRBD1 (5 bases). Germline values: CDR1 MGHRA, CDR2 YSYEKL. Trimming took off 5 bases at V and 2 bases at J, with 12 bases between the two ends. This CDR3 is built from 14 residues. Here the CDR3 DNA reads TGCGCCAGCAGCTTATCCGACAGTCAAGAGACCCAGTACTTC. This gives the protein CASSLSDSQETQYF.

V and J are TRBV5-6 and TRBJ1-5, with 9 nucleotides matching TRBD1. Germline-derived CDR1 and CDR2 are SGHDT and YYEEEE. Trimming at V came to 1 base and at J to 5 bases, leaving 4 bases not matched to a gene. CDR3 size: 15 residues. DNA of the CDR3: TGTGCCAGCAGCTTGTTAGGACAGGGGCATCAGCCCCAGCATTTT. It specifies CASSLLGQGHQPQHF. Full variable domain (remainder filled in from reference TRBV5-6 and TRBJ1-5): DAGVTQSPTHLIKTRGQQVTLRCSPKSGHDTVSWYQQALGQGPQFIFQYYEEEERQRGNFPDRFSGHQFPNYSSELNVNALLLGDSALYLCASSLLGQGHQPQHFGDGTRLSIL.

V is TRBV5-1 and J is TRBJ2-2, with TRBD2 matching over 8 bases. V lost 3 bases and J lost 5; bases outside the gene matches: 12. CDR1 SGHRS and CDR2 YFSETQ come from the germline V gene. The CDR3 has 17 residues. CDR3 residues: CASSSFGGGPRTGELFF. CDR3 sequence (DNA): TGCGCCAGCAGCTCATTTGGCGGGGGGCCACGGACCGGGGAGCTGTTTTTT.

The rearrangement links TRBV27 to TRBJ1-2, with 8 bases that match TRBD1. Looked up from germline, CDR1 is MNHEY and CDR2 is SMNVEV (reference sequence). V was clipped by 2 bases and J by 4 bases; unmatched bases: 9. The CDR3 is 16 residues long. The CDR3 sequence is CASSLNSRTGPYGYTF. CDR3 bases: TGTGCCAGCAGTTTAAATAGCCGGACAGGGCCCTATGGCTACACCTTC.

V gene TRBV7-9 combines with J gene TRBJ2-2; 9 nucleotides line up with TRBD2. The CDR3 has 19 residues. Germline CDR1 SEHNR, CDR2 FQNEAQ (reference sequence). Trimming at V came to 6 bases and at J to 4 bases, leaving 18 bases not matched to a gene. The CDR3 spells CASSHKLSGTSRFTGELFF. CDR3 coding DNA: TGTGCCAGCAGTCACAAACTAAGTGGGACTAGCCGTTTCACCGGGGAGCTGTTTTTT.

The rearrangement links TRBV7-9 to TRBJ1-1, with TRBD1 identical over 8 bases. The V and J ends lost 3 bases and 4 bases, in that order; junction bases with no gene match: 16. CDR3 size: 18 residues. In germline, CDR1 is SEHNR, CDR2 FQNEAQ (reference sequence). DNA for the CDR3: TGTGCCAGCAGCTTGATTCCCCACTCAGGGGGCCTAGGCACTGAAGCTTTCTTT. It yields the protein CASSLIPHSGGLGTEAFF.

The chain combines TRBV5-4 with TRBJ2-5; 15 bases match TRBD2. The CDR3 runs 18 residues. CDR1 and CDR2 from the germline V gene are SGHNT and YYREEE (reference sequence). The J segment lost 2 bases and the V segment lost 4 bases, leaving 9 bases of the junction unmatched. The CDR3 bases are TGTGCCAGCAGCAAACGGACTAGCGGGGGGGCAGGTCAAGAGACCCAGTACTTC. This encodes CASSKRTSGGAGQETQYF.

The genes are TRBV12-3 or TRBV12-4 and TRBJ1-1; D not certain. V was pared by 7 bases and J by 3 bases, with 12 bases between. CDR3 size: 13 residues. CDR3 sequence: CASTSSRDTEAFF. In DNA, the CDR3 is TGTGCCAGCACCTCGAGCCGGGACACTGAAGCTTTCTTT.

This sequence joins TRBV10-2 and TRBJ1-1; weak D call: TRBD1 (6 bases). Trimming removed 6 bases from V and 1 base from J, with 9 bases in between. CDR3 length: 13 amino acids. Germline V gives CDR1 WSHSY, CDR2 SAAADI. The CDR3 DNA reads TGCGCCAGCAGGGCACAGGGGAACACTGAAGCTTTCTTT. Translation: CASRAQGNTEAFF.